The 25 T cell receptor beta chains listed next were all sequenced from one sample in a study of shared clonotypes between healthy human individuals. Sequencing was performed with immunoSEQ multiplex PCR; in TCRdb, only in-frame clones are kept and a portion is missing. The sample records about 960,000 clones, about three quarters being singletons. Specimen: memory CD4+ T cells sorted from blood. The subset was: CD45RA-negative fraction. The receptor source for this set is a man between 18 and 35 years old in good health.

This clone appeared a single time. The V gene is TRBV5-1, the J gene TRBJ2-1; TRBD2 matches at 7 bases. The CDR3 has 17 residues. Germline lookup yields CDR1 SGHRS and CDR2 YFSETQ. Trimming at V came to 0 bases and at J to 3 bases, leaving 9 bases not matched to a gene. CDR3 in amino acids: CASSLVSGMGSYNEQFF. In DNA, the CDR3 is TGCGCCAGCAGCTTGGTCAGCGGGATGGGGAGCTACAATGAGCAGTTCTTC.

This clone was seen a handful of times. The J gene is TRBJ2-3, the V gene TRBV19; TRBD2 might be the D (5 bases). Per the germline V gene, CDR1 is LNHDA and CDR2 is SQIVND (reference sequence). The CDR3 covers 14 residues. V was pared by 1 base and J by 5 bases, with 10 bases between. CDR3 sequence: CASSIAAGEDTQYF. The CDR3 bases are TGTGCCAGTAGTATAGCGGCCGGGGAAGATACGCAGTATTTT. Using reference TRBV19 and TRBJ2-3 for the parts outside the CDR3, the full variable domain is DGGITQSPKYLFRKEGQNVTLSCEQNLNHDAMYWYRQDPGQGLRLIYYSQIVNDFQKGDIAEGYSVSREKKESFPLTVTSAQKNPTAFYLCASSIAAGEDTQYFGPGTRLTVL.

This clone was recorded only once. This chain joins TRBV19 and TRBJ2-1; 7 nucleotides align to TRBD2. The CDR3 has 16 amino acids. The germline gives CDR1 LNHDA, CDR2 SQIVND (reference sequence). With 6 bases clipped from V and 7 bases from J, the junction kept 15 bases outside the gene matches. CDR3 sequence: CASSPVGAGRGNEQFF. CDR3 in DNA: TGTGCCAGTAGCCCTGTAGGGGCAGGGAGGGGAAATGAGCAGTTCTTC. Drawing the rest from reference TRBV19 and TRBJ2-1, the complete variable domain is DGGITQSPKYLFRKEGQNVTLSCEQNLNHDAMYWYRQDPGQGLRLIYYSQIVNDFQKGDIAEGYSVSREKKESFPLTVTSAQKNPTAFYLCASSPVGAGRGNEQFFGPGTRLTVL.

The V and J genes are TRBV28 and TRBJ1-5, with D maybe TRBD1 (5 bases). CDR3 size: 16 residues. Trimming removed 8 bases at V and 3 bases at J, with 20 bases between. CDR1 MDHEN and CDR2 SYDVKM come from the germline V gene. CDR3 DNA sequence: TGTGCCAGCCCAAGAACGACAGAGTTGAACAATCAGCCCCAGCATTTT. Residues: CASPRTTELNNQPQHF.

The chain couples TRBV29-1 to TRBJ1-2, with D maybe TRBD1 (5 bases). Germline CDR1 reads SQVTM; CDR2 reads ANQGSEA. This CDR3 is built from 13 residues. The V end was cut by 6 bases, the J end by 2 bases, with 13 bases between. The CDR3 DNA is TGCAGCGTGGACCTGACAGTAAACTATGGCTACACCTTC. Its protein product is CSVDLTVNYGYTF. Full variable domain (missing parts from reference TRBV29-1 and TRBJ1-2): SAVISQKPSRDICQRGTSLTIQCQVDSQVTMMFWYRQQPGQSLTLIATANQGSEATYESGFVIDKFPISRPNLTFSTLTVSNMSPEDSSIYLCSVDLTVNYGYTFGSGTRLTVV.

This clone has a single count. V gene TRBV15 combines with J gene TRBJ1-2; the match to TRBD1 covers 8 bases. This CDR3 region has 16 residues. Trimming at V came to 3 bases and at J to 3 bases, leaving 9 bases not matched to a gene. CDR1 and CDR2 from the germline V gene are LNHNV and YYDKDF (reference sequence). The CDR3 DNA reads as TGTGCCACCAGCAGGGGTGGGACAGGCTCCGACTATGGCTACACCTTC. It translates to CATSRGGTGSDYGYTF. Full variable domain (missing parts from reference TRBV15 and TRBJ1-2): DAMVIQNPRYQVTQFGKPVTLSCSQTLNHNVMYWYQQKSSQAPKLLFHYYDKDFNNEADTPDNFQSRRPNTSFCFLDIRSPGLGDTAMYLCATSRGGTGSDYGYTFGSGTRLTVV.

The CDR3 loop is CASSYRGVGNEKLFF. The CDR3 bases are TGTGCCAGCAGTTACCGTGGAGTGGGTAATGAAAAACTGTTTTTT. The chain is built from TRBV6-5 and TRBJ1-4; D gene ambiguous. Germline assignment: CDR1 MNHEY and CDR2 SVGAGI. V gave up 2 bases and J gave up 4 bases, with 11 bases separating them. The CDR3 contains 15 residues.

This clone showed up just once. The chain couples TRBV21-1 to TRBJ2-5; the DNA was not used to check the table's D call, TRBD2. TRBV21-1 is recorded as a pseudogene. CDR3 size: 14 residues. The chain's CDR3 is CASTQGGNGETQYF. CDR3 coding DNA: TGTGCCAGCACCCAGGGAGGGAACGGGGAGACCCAGTACTTC.

V and J are TRBV5-1 and TRBJ1-1; 9 bases agree with TRBD1. The trim removed 2 bases at V and 5 bases at J, leaving 7 bases unmatched. The CDR3 has 15 residues. Per the germline V gene, CDR1 is SGHRS and CDR2 is YFSETQ. CDR3: CASSLAQGAGTEAFF. The CDR3, as DNA: TGCGCCAGCAGCTTAGCACAGGGGGCGGGTACTGAAGCTTTCTTT.

Concerning this clone: A much larger clone is a single base away; this may be a read error. The V and J genes are TRBV7-2 and TRBJ1-1; weak D call: TRBD1 (6 bases). Germline CDR1 and CDR2: SGHTA and FQGNSA. V lost 4 bases, J lost 4 bases, and 10 bases lay in between. There are 13 residues in the CDR3. CDR3 loop: CASSYREGTEAFF. The DNA of the CDR3 is TGTGCCAGCAGCTACAGGGAGGGCACTGAAGCTTTCTTT.

J is TRBJ1-5 and V is TRBV29-1; D remains unclear. The V gene lost 4 bases and the J gene lost 1 base, with 8 bases spanning the gap. Germline assignment: CDR1 SQVTM and CDR2 ANQGSEA. CDR3 length: 13 amino acids. The CDR3 nucleotides read TGCAGCGTTGTGGTACAGAGCAATCAGCCCCAGCATTTT. As protein: CSVVVQSNQPQHF.

Only a few counts were recorded for this clone. The genes are TRBV5-1 and TRBJ2-2; 8 nucleotides line up with TRBD2. CDR1 is SGHRS and CDR2 is YFSETQ in the germline V gene. The trim removed 2 bases at V and 2 bases at J, leaving 2 bases unmatched. CDR3 length equals 15 residues. Here the CDR3 reads CASSLAGDNTGELFF. For the CDR3, the DNA is TGCGCCAGCAGCTTAGCGGGAGATAACACCGGGGAGCTGTTTTTT.

CDR3 DNA sequence: TGTGCCATTCCTACGGGGGCAGCTAACACCGGGGAGCTGTTTTTT. Translation gives CAIPTGAANTGELFF. The V gene is TRBV10-3, the J gene TRBJ2-2; either TRBD1 or TRBD2 may fit D (6 bases each). V was shortened by 9 bases and J by 2 bases, with 16 bases between the two germline ends. The CDR3 runs to 15 residues. CDR1 and CDR2 (germline): ENHRY, SYGVKD.

The CDR3: CASSSDNPGSSNTQYF. The CDR3 region has the DNA TGTGCCAGCAGCTCTGATAACCCGGGATCCTCAAATACGCAGTATTTT. The chain employs TRBV5-5 and TRBJ2-3; D perhaps matches TRBD2 (5 bases). The CDR3 length is 16 residues. Per the germline V gene, CDR1 is SGHKS and CDR2 is YYEKEE (reference sequence). V was shortened by 3 bases and J by 7 bases, with 21 bases between the two germline ends.

The chain links TRBV5-1 to TRBJ1-1, with a weak D call TRBD1 (5 bases). The CDR3 is 15 residues long. Trimming removed 0 bases at V and 4 bases at J, with 13 bases between. Germline V CDR1 and CDR2: SGHRS, YFSETQ. This CDR3 is CASSLAMGPSTEAFF. CDR3 nucleotides: TGCGCCAGCAGCTTGGCGATGGGGCCGAGCACTGAAGCTTTCTTT.

This clone has more than one count but fewer than ten. J is TRBJ2-3 and V is TRBV28, with 7 positions matching TRBD1. J lost 0 bases, V lost 6 bases, and 9 bases had no gene match. The germline CDR1 and CDR2 sequences are MDHEN and SYDVKM. This CDR3 region has 16 residues. The CDR3 spells CASREQGPPSTDTQYF. DNA for the CDR3: TGTGCCAGCAGAGAACAGGGGCCACCAAGCACAGATACGCAGTATTTT.

The chain has TRBV18 and TRBJ2-1; D possibly matches TRBD1 or TRBD2 (6 bases each). Germline CDR1 is KGHSH and CDR2 is LQKENI. The CDR3 extends over 13 amino acids. With 5 bases removed from V and 9 bases from J, the gap between germline ends came to 14 bases. The DNA of the CDR3 is TGTGCCAGCTCAAGACTGGAGGGGGGTGAGCAGTTCTTC. Amino acids: CASSRLEGGEQFF. Full variable domain (rest looked up from reference TRBV18 and TRBJ2-1): NAGVMQNPRHLVRRRGQEARLRCSPMKGHSHVYWYRQLPEEGLKFMVYLQKENIIDESGMPKERFSAEFPKEGPSILRIQQVVRGDSAAYFCASSRLEGGEQFFGPGTRLTVL.

The rearrangement uses TRBV5-1 and TRBJ2-6; D remains unclear. CDR1 is SGHRS, CDR2 YFSETQ, per germline. This CDR3 spans 16 amino acids. The ends were cut back, 2 bases at V and 0 bases at J, with 9 bases in the middle. This CDR3 reads CASSFFSASGANVLTF. Here the CDR3 DNA reads TGCGCCAGCAGCTTCTTCTCGGCCTCTGGGGCCAACGTCCTGACTTTC.

This clone has just one count. The chain couples TRBV5-4 to TRBJ2-7; D unclear. Trimming removed 0 bases at V and 4 bases at J, with 14 bases between. Germline CDR1 is SGHNT and CDR2 is YYREEE (reference sequence). The CDR3 covers 15 residues. The CDR3 region has the DNA TGTGCCAGCAGCTTGGAGGATTCCTTATGGTACGAGCAGTACTTC. Protein sequence: CASSLEDSLWYEQYF.

V usage is TRBV5-1 and J usage is TRBJ2-3; D uncertain. Germline lookup yields CDR1 SGHRS and CDR2 YFSETQ. Deletions cut 2 bases from V and 0 bases from J, with 13 bases between. The CDR3 is 16 residues long. This CDR3 reads CASSLGNSKSTDTQYF. CDR3 coding DNA: TGCGCCAGCAGCTTAGGCAACAGCAAGAGCACAGATACGCAGTATTTT.

This clone has a count of ten or more. The V and J genes are TRBV15 and TRBJ1-2; D is perhaps TRBD1 (6 bases). The V end lost 1 base, the J end lost 8 bases, and 14 bases lay between the germline ends. CDR1 and CDR2 from the germline V gene are LNHNV and YYDKDF (reference sequence). The CDR3 extends over 14 amino acids. CDR3 sequence reads: CATSRASTGYGYTF. CDR3 DNA sequence: TGTGCCACCAGCAGAGCTAGCACAGGGTACGGCTACACCTTC.

On this clone: Other nucleotide sequences in the sample specify the same CDR3. CDR3: CASSLQGYGYTF. In DNA form, the CDR3 reads TGTGCCAGCAGTTTGCAGGGATACGGCTACACCTTC. The chain employs TRBV28 and TRBJ1-2, with D possibly TRBD1 on 5 matching bases. V lost 3 bases, J lost 8 bases, and 10 bases lay in between. The germline V gene encodes CDR1 MDHEN and CDR2 SYDVKM. This CDR3 has 12 residues.

The chain joins TRBV19 to TRBJ1-5; D call uncertain. V shed 8 bases and J shed 5 bases, with 7 bases lying between them. Germline V gives CDR1 LNHDA, CDR2 SQIVND (reference sequence). The CDR3 runs 11 residues. The CDR3 bases are TGTGCCAGTGGAATCTATCAGCCCCAGCATTTT. Its protein is CASGIYQPQHF.

V gene TRBV4-1 combines with J gene TRBJ2-5; 12 nucleotides agree with TRBD1. The J call may be faulty, since TRBJ2-7 better matches the DNA end. The CDR3 extends over 15 amino acids. Per the germline V gene, CDR1 is MGHRA and CDR2 is YSYEKL. Here the CDR3 DNA reads TGCGCCAGCAGCCTTGGGACAGGGGGCTGGGACGAGCAGTACTTC. Translating it yields CASSLGTGGWDEQYF.

The chain couples TRBV6-5 to TRBJ2-7, with D perhaps given as TRBD1 or TRBD2 (5 bases each). The CDR3 length is 14 residues. The germline V gene has CDR1 MNHEY and CDR2 SVGAGI. Trimming took off 1 base at V and 2 bases at J, with 9 bases between the two ends. CDR3 sequence reads: CASSYLQGPYEQYF. In nucleotides, the CDR3 is TGTGCCAGCAGTTACTTGCAGGGACCCTACGAGCAGTACTTC.